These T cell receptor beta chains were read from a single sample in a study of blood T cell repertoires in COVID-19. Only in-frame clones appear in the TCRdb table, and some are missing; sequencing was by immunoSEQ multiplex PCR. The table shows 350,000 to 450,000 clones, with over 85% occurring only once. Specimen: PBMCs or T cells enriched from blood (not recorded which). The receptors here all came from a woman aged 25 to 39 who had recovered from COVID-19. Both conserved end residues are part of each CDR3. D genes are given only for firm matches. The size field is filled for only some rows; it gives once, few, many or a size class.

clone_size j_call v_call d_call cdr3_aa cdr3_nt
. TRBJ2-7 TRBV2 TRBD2 CASAGGSSYEQYF TGTGCCAGCGCAGGCGGGAGTTCCTACGAGCAGTACTTC
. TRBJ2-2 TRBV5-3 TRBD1 CARSSGWTGRSGELFF TGTGCCAGAAGCTCCGGTTGGACAGGGAGGTCCGGGGAGCTGTTTTTT
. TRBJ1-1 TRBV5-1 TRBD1 CASKGGTGNTEAFF TGCGCCAGCAAAGGTGGGACAGGGAACACTGAAGCTTTCTTT
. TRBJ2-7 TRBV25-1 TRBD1 CASSEYFTGGEHEQYF TGTGCCAGCAGTGAATATTTCACAGGGGGCGAGCATGAGCAGTACTTC
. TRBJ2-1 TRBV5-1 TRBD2 CASSYEGLAYNEQFF TGCGCCAGCAGCTATGAGGGACTAGCCTACAATGAGCAGTTCTTC
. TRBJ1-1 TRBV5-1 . CASSSQSGHTEAFF TGCGCCAGCAGCTCGCAATCAGGGCACACTGAAGCTTTCTTT
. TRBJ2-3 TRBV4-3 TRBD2 CASSSRAPPAGSTDTQYF TGCGCCAGCAGCTCAAGGGCCCCACCAGCGGGGAGTACAGATACGCAGTATTTT
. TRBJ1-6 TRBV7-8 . CASSVGQGDSPLHF TGTGCCAGCAGCGTGGGACAAGGGGATTCACCCCTCCACTTT
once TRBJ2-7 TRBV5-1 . CASSLENRVYEQYF TGCGCCAGCAGCTTGGAAAACAGGGTGTACGAGCAGTACTTC
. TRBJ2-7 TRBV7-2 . CASSLDYREQYF TGTGCCAGCAGCTTAGACTACAGGGAACAGTACTTC
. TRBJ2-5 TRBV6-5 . CASSYFQGQETQYF TGTGCCAGCAGCTATTTCCAGGGGCAAGAGACCCAGTACTTC
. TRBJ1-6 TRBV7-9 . CASSTEGLSSPLHF TGTGCCAGCAGCACCGAGGGACTCAGTTCACCCCTCCACTTT
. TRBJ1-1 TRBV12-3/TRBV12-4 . CASMRGTNTEAFF TGTGCCAGCATGAGGGGGACGAACACTGAAGCTTTCTTT
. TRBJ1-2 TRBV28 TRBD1 CASGQGDNYGYTF TGTGCCAGTGGACAGGGAGATAACTATGGCTACACCTTC
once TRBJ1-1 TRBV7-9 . CASSLLEINTEAFF TGTGCCAGCAGCCTTCTGGAGATAAACACTGAAGCTTTCTTT
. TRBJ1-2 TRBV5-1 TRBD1 CASSGRTGPHGYTF TGCGCCAGCAGCGGAAGGACAGGGCCCCATGGCTACACCTTC
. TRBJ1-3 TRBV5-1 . CASSLAPGDTIYF TGCGCCAGCAGCTTGGCGCCCGGGGACACCATATATTTT
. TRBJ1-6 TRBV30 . CAWRSSYNSPLHF TGTGCCTGGCGTAGCTCCTATAATTCACCCCTCCACTTT
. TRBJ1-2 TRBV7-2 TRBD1 CASSLSPGTAYGYTF TGTGCCAGCAGCTTAAGCCCCGGGACAGCCTATGGCTACACCTTC
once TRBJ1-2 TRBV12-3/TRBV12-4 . CASRIDILHGYTF TGTGCCAGCAGAATTGACATCTTACATGGCTACACCTTC
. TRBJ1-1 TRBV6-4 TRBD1 CASRQDRGSEAFF TGTGCCAGCAGACAGGACAGGGGGTCTGAAGCTTTCTTT
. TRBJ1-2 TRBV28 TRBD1 CASSYRDRPLYGYTF TGTGCCAGCAGCTATAGGGACAGGCCTCTATATGGCTACACCTTC
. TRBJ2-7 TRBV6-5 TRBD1 CASRQGALEQYF TGTGCCAGCAGACAGGGGGCGCTTGAGCAGTACTTC
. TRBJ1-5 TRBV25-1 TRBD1 CASSGPGTGNQPQHF TGTGCCAGCAGTGGTCCCGGGACAGGGAATCAGCCCCAGCATTTT
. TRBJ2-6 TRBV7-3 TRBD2 CASSLRGGHYSGANVLTF TGTGCCAGCAGCCTCCGCGGGGGGCACTACTCTGGGGCCAACGTCCTGACTTTC
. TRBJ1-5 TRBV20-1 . CSASAVVTVGPYSNQPQHF TGCAGTGCTAGTGCCGTTGTGACAGTAGGACCCTATAGCAATCAGCCCCAGCATTTT
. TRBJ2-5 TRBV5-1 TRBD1 CASSLDRGQETQYF TGCGCCAGCAGCTTGGACAGGGGGCAAGAGACCCAGTACTTC
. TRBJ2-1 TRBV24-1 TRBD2 CATSDQGLAGDGRSYNEQFF TGTGCCACCAGTGACCAGGGACTAGCGGGGGACGGCCGCTCCTACAATGAGCAGTTCTTC
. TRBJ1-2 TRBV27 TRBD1 CASSSHGTGKDYGYTF TGTGCCAGCAGTTCCCACGGGACAGGGAAGGACTATGGCTACACCTTC
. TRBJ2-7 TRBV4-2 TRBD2 CASSRSGLSTLAGPSPGEQYF TGTGCCAGCAGCCGTTCCGGACTATCAACCCTAGCGGGCCCGTCTCCGGGCGAGCAGTACTTC
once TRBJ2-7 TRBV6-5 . CASGDILYEQYF TGTGCCAGCGGGGACATACTCTACGAGCAGTACTTC
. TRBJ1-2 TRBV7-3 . CASSSEVPRGGYTF TGTGCCAGCAGCTCCGAAGTCCCCCGCGGGGGCTACACCTTC
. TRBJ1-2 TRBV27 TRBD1 CASSKTGAGNYGYTF TGTGCCAGCAGCAAAACAGGGGCGGGTAACTATGGCTACACCTTC
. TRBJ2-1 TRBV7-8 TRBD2 CASSLAPSSGGFNEQFF TGTGCCAGCAGCTTAGCCCCCTCCAGCGGGGGTTTCAATGAGCAGTTCTTC